The clone carrying this TCR beta chain has just one count. Its matching antigen is unknown. The CDR3 extends over 16 amino acids. With 3 bases removed from V and 4 bases from J, the gap between germline ends came to 18 bases. Germline assignment: CDR1 LNHDA and CDR2 SQIVND (reference sequence). These data originate in a study of cytomegalovirus exposure and HLA in healthy donors. Overall study results and limits: Most TCR beta V segments were productive about 90% or about 30% of the time in an earlier analysis.

The PCR contained 60 Vbeta and 13 Jbeta primers. Profiled with immunoSEQ multiplex PCR; TCRdb holds only in-frame clones, not every one. The sample has 100,000 to 150,000 clones; 70% to 85% are singletons. Sequencing was done on a sample of PBMCs. This rearrangement joins TRBV19 to TRBJ1-2; D is undetermined. This TCR came from a female donor in good health and CMV-seronegative. CDR3 amino acids: CASSIDGGSALYGYTF. CDR3 coding DNA: TGTGCCAGTAGTATCGACGGAGGCAGCGCTCTCTATGGCTACACCTTC. The variable domain in full, with the rest retrieved from reference TRBV19 and TRBJ1-2, is DGGITQSPKYLFRKEGQNVTLSCEQNLNHDAMYWYRQDPGQGLRLIYYSQIVNDFQKGDIAEGYSVSREKKESFPLTVTSAQKNPTAFYLCASSIDGGSALYGYTFGSGTRLTVV.